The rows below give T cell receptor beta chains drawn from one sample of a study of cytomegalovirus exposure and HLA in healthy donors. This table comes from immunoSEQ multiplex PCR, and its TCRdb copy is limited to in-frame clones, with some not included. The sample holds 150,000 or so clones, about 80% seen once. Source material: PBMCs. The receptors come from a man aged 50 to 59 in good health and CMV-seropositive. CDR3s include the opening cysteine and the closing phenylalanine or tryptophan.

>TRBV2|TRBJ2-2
CASREGQGAAGELFF
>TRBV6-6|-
CASISDRDGYEQYF
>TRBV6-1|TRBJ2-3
CASSDGLAGLTDTQYF
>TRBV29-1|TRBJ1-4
CSVGEGDGKLFF
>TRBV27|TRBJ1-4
CASSSLGEALNEKLFF
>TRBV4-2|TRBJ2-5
CASSQGAATSGGETQYF
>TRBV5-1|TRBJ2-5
CASSNNGGYQETQYF
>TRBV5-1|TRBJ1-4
CASSLVATNEKLFF
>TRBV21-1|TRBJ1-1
CASSIGTANTEAFF
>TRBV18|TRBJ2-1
CASSPPGYNEQFF
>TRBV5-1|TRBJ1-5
CASAVMGPEIFSNQPQHF
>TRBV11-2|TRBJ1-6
CASRFRDTHNSPLHF